These 22 T cell receptor beta chains originate from one sample sequenced in a study of identical twins. TCRdb called the 5' RACE reads again in MiXCR, with one record for every CDR3 protein. The sample holds a few hundred thousand distinct CDR3 sequences; 24% are singletons and the top ten take 2.9%. The sample also formed part of further work on T cells expressing NK-cell markers.

Sequenced input: CD4+ T cells sorted from blood. The receptors were sampled from a woman under 30 in good health.

This clonotype was picked up many times. CDR3 sequence: CASSLGAGQGTEAFF. In DNA form, the CDR3 reads TGTGCCAGCAGTTTGGGGGCAGGCCAAGGGACTGAAGCTTTCTTT. The chain joins TRBV12-3 or TRBV12-4 to TRBJ1-1, with D perhaps matching TRBD1 (6 bases). Deletions cut 3 bases from V and 5 bases from J, with 16 bases between. This CDR3 spans 15 amino acids.

This clonotype has a handful of counts. V and J are TRBV20-1 and TRBJ1-3; TRBD1 matches 8 bases. The CDR3 loop spans 15 amino acids. Unmatched junction bases numbered 6, after V lost 5 bases and J lost 0 bases. In germline, CDR1 is DFQATT, CDR2 SNEGSKA (reference sequence). The CDR3 sequence: CSAGDRRNSGNTIYF. CDR3 bases: TGCAGTGCTGGGGACAGGCGAAACTCTGGAAACACCATATATTTT.

This clonotype occurred a few times. The chain links TRBV12-5 to TRBJ2-4, with 8 nucleotides matching TRBD1. The CDR3 consists of 16 residues. V lost 5 bases to trimming and J lost 2 bases; unmatched junction nucleotides: 8. Germline assignment: CDR1 LGHNT and CDR2 FRNRAP. The CDR3 here is CASGPGQGLTKNIQYF. The DNA of the CDR3 is TGTGCTAGTGGTCCCGGACAGGGTTTAACCAAAAACATTCAGTACTTC.

In DNA form, the CDR3 reads TGTGCCAGCAGCGACAGAGGCTCCTATAATTCACCCCTCCACTTT. This gives the protein CASSDRGSYNSPLHF. This chain uses TRBV2 with TRBJ1-6, with D possibly TRBD1 on 5 matching bases. CDR1 is SNHLY and CDR2 is FYNNEI in the germline V gene. The CDR3 contains 15 residues. Trimming left V 6 bases short and J 0 bases short, with 9 bases between.

The chain has TRBV2 and TRBJ2-5; 10 bases are a match to TRBD2. V lost 5 bases and J lost 4; bases outside the gene matches: 7. The CDR3 is 15 amino acids. CDR1 and CDR2 (germline): SNHLY, FYNNEI. CDR3 residues: CASSKTSGDRETQYF. CDR3 in DNA: TGTGCCAGCAGTAAAACTAGCGGGGATCGAGAGACCCAGTACTTC.

This clonotype was seen a few times. CDR3 DNA: TGTGCCAGCGCCGGATCCCCGAACTATGGCTACACCTTC. Its translation is CASAGSPNYGYTF. This rearrangement joins TRBV6-6 to TRBJ1-2; D is uncertain. There are 13 residues in the CDR3. CDR1 and CDR2 (germline): MNHNY, SVGAGI (reference sequence). V lost 8 bases to trimming and J lost 2 bases, with 12 bases between them.

This clonotype was recorded a few times. The CDR3 DNA reads TGCAGTGCTAGAGATTATGACGGGACACAAGAGACCCAGTACTTC. Translated: CSARDYDGTQETQYF. The chain is built from TRBV20-1 and TRBJ2-5, with D perhaps TRBD1 (6 bases). There are 15 residues in the CDR3. The germline gives CDR1 DFQATT, CDR2 SNEGSKA (reference sequence). V lost 0 bases to trimming and J lost 2 bases, with 13 bases between them.

This clonotype has just a few counts. CDR3 in amino acids: CASSPRDRAYEQYF. CDR3 bases: TGTGCCAGCAGCCCCAGGGACAGGGCCTACGAGCAGTACTTC. V gene TRBV3-1 combines with J gene TRBJ2-7, with TRBD1 matching over 9 bases. The CDR3 runs to 14 residues. From germline, CDR1 is LGHDT and CDR2 YNNKEL (reference sequence). V shed 4 bases, J shed 2 bases, and the junction held 3 bases outside the gene matches.

The count of this clonotype is one. V gene TRBV6-1 combines with J gene TRBJ2-3, with a weak D call TRBD2 (6 bases). The CDR3 totals 14 residues. The V and J ends lost 2 bases and 6 bases respectively, with 12 bases between them. The germline V gene has CDR1 MNHNS and CDR2 SASEGT. The CDR3 DNA reads TGTGCCAGCAGTGAAAGGAGGGGTTGGGATACGCAGTATTTT. Translating gives CASSERRGWDTQYF.

The chain combines TRBV18 with TRBJ2-6, with D unclear. Trimming took 4 bases from V and 2 from J, leaving 12 bases between them. The CDR3 is 16 amino acids. Germline CDR1 KGHSH, CDR2 LQKENI. This chain's CDR3 is CASSRFWKTGANVLTF. The CDR3 bases are TGTGCCAGCTCACGATTTTGGAAAACTGGGGCCAACGTCCTGACTTTC.

This clonotype was found a few times. V and J are TRBV4-2 and TRBJ2-2; D gene uncertain. Germline V gene data show CDR1 as LGHNA and CDR2 as YNFKEQ. This CDR3 has 14 residues. The V end was cut by 0 bases, the J end by 3 bases, with 5 bases between. CDR3 nucleotides: TGTGCCAGCAGCCAAGAGAAGTACACCGGGGAGCTGTTTTTT. This sequence encodes CASSQEKYTGELFF.

CDR3 in amino acids: CASSLADQTQYF. The CDR3 DNA follows: TGTGCCAGCAGCTTAGCGGACCAGACCCAGTACTTC. The chain joins TRBV7-2 to TRBJ2-5; D remains ambiguous. Germline loops: CDR1 SGHTA, CDR2 FQGNSA. CDR3 size: 12 residues. V dropped 0 bases and J dropped 6 bases, with 5 bases sitting between them.

In its sample, this clonotype was seen many times. The rearrangement uses TRBV5-1 and TRBJ2-1; D not resolved. The CDR3 covers 11 residues. Germline V gene lookup returns CDR1 SGHRS and CDR2 YFSETQ. V lost 0 bases and J 10 bases, leaving 5 bases between the germline ends. In nucleotides, the CDR3 is TGCGCCAGCAGCTTGGAGGTAGAGCAGTTCTTC. The encoded protein is CASSLEVEQFF.

The chain is built from TRBV20-1 and TRBJ2-3; no definite D call. Germline V gene data show CDR1 as DFQATT and CDR2 as SNEGSKA (reference sequence). The V end lost 7 bases, the J end lost 4 bases, and 6 bases lay between the germline ends. The CDR3 has 10 residues. This chain's CDR3 is CSGIADTQYF. The DNA of the CDR3 is TGCAGTGGGATAGCAGATACGCAGTATTTT.

J is TRBJ2-2 and V is TRBV5-1; D is perhaps TRBD2 (6 bases). Between the trimmed V and J ends, which lost 2 bases and 7 bases, there was a span of 18 bases. Germline-derived CDR1 and CDR2 are SGHRS and YFSETQ. The CDR3 length is 16 residues. CDR3 loop: CASSFNKRGGVGELFF. The CDR3 bases are TGCGCCAGCAGCTTTAATAAACGGGGAGGAGTCGGGGAGCTGTTTTTT. Combining the CDR3 with reference TRBV5-1 and TRBJ2-2 gives the whole variable domain KAGVTQTPRYLIKTRGQQVTLSCSPISGHRSVSWYQQTPGQGLQFLFEYFSETQRNKGNFPGRFSGRQFSNSRSEMNVSTLELGDSALYLCASSFNKRGGVGELFFGEGSRLTVL.

This clonotype has just a few counts. CDR3 in amino acids: CASSFASTQYF. CDR3 nucleotides: TGTGCCAGCAGTTTCGCAAGTACGCAGTATTTT. The chain is built from TRBV12-3 or TRBV12-4 and TRBJ2-3; no clear D gene. The CDR3 sequence is 11 residues long. V lost 3 bases to trimming and J lost 8 bases, with 6 bases between them.

The rearrangement links TRBV10-3 to TRBJ2-3; a weak D match, TRBD2 (6 bases). Between the trimmed V and J ends, which lost 6 bases and 0 bases, there was a span of 16 bases. Germline lookup yields CDR1 ENHRY and CDR2 SYGVKD. The CDR3 sequence is 16 residues long. The DNA for the CDR3 is TGTGCCATCAGGGGCCTGGGGGGACGGAGCACAGATACGCAGTATTTT. This codes for CAIRGLGGRSTDTQYF.

This rearrangement joins TRBV10-3 to TRBJ1-1, with D possibly TRBD1 on 5 matching bases. The V end lost 11 bases, the J end lost 0 bases, and 13 bases lay between the germline ends. CDR1 is ENHRY and CDR2 is SYGVKD in the germline V gene. The CDR3 loop spans 13 amino acids. Here the CDR3 DNA reads TGTGCCGCGTCACCGGGGGTGAACACTGAAGCTTTCTTT. This gives the protein CAASPGVNTEAFF.

The genes are TRBV2 and TRBJ2-7, with D possibly TRBD2 on 5 matching bases. Germline V lookup: CDR1 SNHLY, CDR2 FYNNEI. Trimming shortened V by 8 bases and J by 4 bases, and 15 bases separated the two germline ends. CDR3 length: 13 residues. Written as DNA, the CDR3 is TGTGCCAGCCGAAAGGAGGTAGCGTACGAGCAGTACTTC. As protein: CASRKEVAYEQYF.

The chain links TRBV12-3 or TRBV12-4 to TRBJ2-7, with 7 bases fitting TRBD2. V lost 7 bases and J lost 2; bases outside the gene matches: 5. The CDR3 loop spans 13 amino acids. CDR3: CASKIRGAYEQYF. The CDR3 region has the DNA TGTGCCAGCAAGATCCGGGGGGCCTACGAGCAGTACTTC.

The CDR3 is CASSLRMVGVRADTQYF. The CDR3 DNA follows: TGTGCCAGCAGTTTAAGAATGGTGGGGGTTCGAGCAGATACGCAGTATTTT. The chain employs TRBV12-3 or TRBV12-4 and TRBJ2-3; either TRBD1 or TRBD2 may supply D (5 bases each). With 2 bases removed from V and 4 bases from J, the gap between germline ends came to 19 bases. There are 17 residues in the CDR3.

This chain uses TRBV20-1 with TRBJ2-7; 9 nucleotides match TRBD1. V was pared by 6 bases and J by 8 bases, with 8 bases of the junction left unmatched. Germline values: CDR1 DFQATT, CDR2 SNEGSKA (reference sequence). CDR3 length equals 12 residues. CDR3 sequence: CSALDRGGQQYF. CDR3 nucleotide sequence: TGCAGTGCCCTGGACAGGGGCGGTCAGCAGTACTTC.